This T cell receptor beta chain was identified in a study of cytomegalovirus exposure and HLA in healthy donors. Overall study context: Some 85 million unique TCRs, all from HLA-typed donors, were included in an early release of the data. General study results and limits: The classifier reportedly diagnosed cytomegalovirus status with high specificity and sensitivity.

Comments on this clone: The antigen remains undetermined.

Primers included in the PCR were 60 Vbeta and 13 Jbeta primers. Assay used: immunoSEQ multiplex PCR; TCRdb lists only in-frame clones, some missing. Of about 200,000 clones listed, around 83% were seen once; the top ten hold 2.7%. The CDR3 runs 13 residues. Trimming took 3 bases from V and 6 from J; bases not matched to a gene: 4. Germline loops: CDR1 GTSNPN, CDR2 SVGIG (reference sequence). The sequenced sample consisted of PBMCs. The sequence was obtained from a woman in her thirties or forties in good health and CMV-seronegative. V and J are TRBV30 and TRBJ1-1; 10 bases line up with TRBD1. The DNA for the CDR3 is TGTGCCTGGAGGGGACAGGGGCGCGCTGAAGCTTTCTTT. Translation gives CAWRGQGRAEAFF.